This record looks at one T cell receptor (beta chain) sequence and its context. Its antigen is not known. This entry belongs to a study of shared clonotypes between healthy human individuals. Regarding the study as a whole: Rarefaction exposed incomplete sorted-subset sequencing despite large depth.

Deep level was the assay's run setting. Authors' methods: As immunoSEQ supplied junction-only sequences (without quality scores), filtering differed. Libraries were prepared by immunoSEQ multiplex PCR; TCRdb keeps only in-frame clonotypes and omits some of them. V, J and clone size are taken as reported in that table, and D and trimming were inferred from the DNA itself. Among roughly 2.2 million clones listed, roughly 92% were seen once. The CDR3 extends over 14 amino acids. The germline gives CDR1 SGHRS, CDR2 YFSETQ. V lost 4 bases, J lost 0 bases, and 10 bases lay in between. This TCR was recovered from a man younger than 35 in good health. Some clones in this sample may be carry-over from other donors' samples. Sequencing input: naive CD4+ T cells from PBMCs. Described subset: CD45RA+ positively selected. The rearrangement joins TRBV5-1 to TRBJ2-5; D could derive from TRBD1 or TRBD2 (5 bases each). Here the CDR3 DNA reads TGCGCCAGCAGCCGGGGACGGAACCAAGAGACCCAGTACTTC. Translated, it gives CASSRGRNQETQYF.